These 22 T cell receptor beta chains were sequenced from one sample in a study of blood T cell repertoires in COVID-19. Sequencing was performed with immunoSEQ multiplex PCR; in TCRdb, only in-frame clones are kept and a portion is missing. The sample holds fewer than 85,000 clones, roughly four fifths seen once. Sequencing used peripheral blood. Receptors were obtained from a human donor in a cohort sampled during active COVID-19.

The sample holds one count of this clone. V and J are TRBV19 and TRBJ1-5; D is possibly TRBD1 (6 bases). Germline CDR1 is LNHDA and CDR2 is SQIVND (reference sequence). Trimming took off 7 bases at V and 6 bases at J, with 22 bases between the two ends. The CDR3 totals 16 residues. CDR3 sequence reads: CASNRRGAGAGQPQHF. CDR3 nucleotides: TGTGCCAGTAATAGGCGAGGGGCAGGGGCAGGTCAGCCCCAGCATTTT.

The V gene is TRBV28, the J gene TRBJ2-7; D perhaps matches TRBD1 (6 bases). V lost 3 bases, J lost 0 bases, and 9 bases lay in between. Germline lookup yields CDR1 MDHEN and CDR2 SYDVKM. This CDR3 has 14 amino acids. CDR3 sequence (DNA): TGTGCCAGCAGTTTTGGACAGACCTCCTACGAGCAGTACTTC. This encodes CASSFGQTSYEQYF.

The V call is TRBV7-2, the J call TRBJ2-2; 10 positions match TRBD1. The junction had 8 bases not matched to a gene; V was cut back by 6 bases and J by 4 bases. This CDR3 comprises 16 residues. Germline CDR1 and CDR2: SGHTA and FQGNSA. The DNA for the CDR3 is TGTGCCAGCAGACGGGACAGGGGTACGATCACCGGGGAGCTGTTTTTT. Encoded protein: CASRRDRGTITGELFF.

V usage is TRBV5-1 and J usage is TRBJ2-5; possibly TRBD1 for D (6 bases). Germline assignment: CDR1 SGHRS and CDR2 YFSETQ. This CDR3 has 14 amino acids. V was trimmed by 0 bases and J by 5 bases, leaving 11 bases between them. The CDR3 DNA reads TGCGCCAGCAGCTTGGGGGGGCTTGAGGAGACCCAGTACTTC. This translates into CASSLGGLEETQYF.

The rearrangement joins TRBV30 to TRBJ1-5, with unresolved D. The V and J ends lost 2 bases and 5 bases respectively, with 10 bases between them. The CDR3 runs to 13 residues. Germline CDR1 GTSNPN, CDR2 SVGIG (reference sequence). The CDR3 loop reads CAWSTIRDQPQHF. DNA of the CDR3: TGTGCCTGGAGTACGATAAGAGATCAGCCCCAGCATTTT.

This clone was counted a few times. The chain links TRBV30 to TRBJ1-6, with 7 bases lining up with TRBD1. Germline CDR1 is GTSNPN and CDR2 is SVGIG (reference sequence). The CDR3 covers 14 residues. Losses at the gene ends were 5 bases for V and 4 bases for J; bases not matched to a gene: 5. The CDR3 here is CAWLQGSYNSPLHF. In nucleotides, the CDR3 is TGTGCCTGGCTACAGGGGTCTTATAATTCACCCCTCCACTTT.

This chain uses TRBV5-1 with TRBJ2-3, with 9 positions matching TRBD2. After removal of 1 base from V and 4 bases from J, the junction contained 7 bases not matched to a gene. Germline CDR1 and CDR2: SGHRS and YFSETQ. The CDR3 has 16 amino acids. As DNA, the CDR3 is TGCGCCAGCAGCTTGTTCGCGGGGGGGCCTGCAGATACGCAGTATTTT. Residues: CASSLFAGGPADTQYF.

CDR3 coding DNA: TGTGCCACCACAAGACAGTTAAAGATGGGCTACGAGCAGTACTTC. Translating gives CATTRQLKMGYEQYF. The chain employs TRBV19 and TRBJ2-7; tentatively, D is TRBD1 (5 bases). Germline assignment: CDR1 LNHDA and CDR2 SQIVND (reference sequence). This CDR3 region has 15 residues. V was shortened by 10 bases and J by 3 bases, with 22 bases between the two germline ends.

The chain carries TRBV7-2 and TRBJ2-5; 10 nucleotides line up with TRBD2. V lost 2 bases and J lost 5; bases outside the gene matches: 8. The length of the CDR3 is 16 residues. The germline V gene encodes CDR1 SGHTA and CDR2 FQGNSA. The CDR3 sequence is CASSLQRAGGRETQYF. CDR3 coding DNA: TGTGCCAGCAGCTTACAGAGAGCGGGGGGGCGGGAGACCCAGTACTTC.

The chain links TRBV6-2 or TRBV6-3 to TRBJ1-1; a possible D gene is TRBD1 (5 bases). Germline-derived CDR1 and CDR2 are MNHEY and SVGEGT. V was clipped by 0 bases and J by 1 base, with 9 bases between them. The CDR3 sequence is 15 residues long. The CDR3 region is CASSYSWTPNTEAFF. Here the CDR3 DNA reads TGTGCCAGCAGTTACTCGTGGACACCGAACACTGAAGCTTTCTTT.

This CDR3 is CASSRTGGRNEQYF. The DNA for the CDR3 is TGTGCCAGCAGTCGGACAGGGGGTAGGAACGAGCAGTACTTC. V is TRBV28 and J is TRBJ2-7; 10 bases match TRBD1. The germline V gene encodes CDR1 MDHEN and CDR2 SYDVKM. The CDR3 is 14 residues long. V lost 5 bases, J lost 5 bases, and 6 bases stayed unmatched.

The chain links TRBV7-2 to TRBJ1-4; TRBD1 matches 7 bases. Germline V CDR1 and CDR2: SGHTA, FQGNSA. The J segment lost 3 bases and the V segment lost 5 bases, leaving 15 bases of the junction unmatched. The CDR3 has 18 residues. The CDR3 region has the DNA TGTGCCAGCAGCCCCCAACGAACAGGGGCCCACTCTAATGAAAAACTGTTTTTT. Translation gives CASSPQRTGAHSNEKLFF.

V usage is TRBV6-5 and J usage is TRBJ1-6; no firm D call. Germline V CDR1 and CDR2: MNHEY, SVGAGI. The CDR3 covers 14 residues. Between the trimmed V and J ends, which lost 5 bases and 10 bases, there was a span of 15 bases. CDR3 in amino acids: CASSHRPGKSPLHF. CDR3 nucleotides: TGTGCCAGCAGTCACCGGCCCGGGAAGTCACCCCTCCACTTT.

This clone occurred a few times. The chain employs TRBV7-9 and TRBJ1-6; 8 bases agree with TRBD1. J gave up 7 bases and V 1 base, and 3 bases lay outside the gene matches. The CDR3 is 15 residues long. The germline gives CDR1 SEHNR, CDR2 FQNEAQ (reference sequence). The CDR3 DNA is TGTGCCAGCAGCTTAGGGGACAGGAACAATTCACCCCTCCACTTT. Amino acids: CASSLGDRNNSPLHF.

The chain has TRBV27 and TRBJ1-2, with a possible D match to TRBD1 (6 bases). CDR3 size: 14 residues. Trimming cost V 5 bases and J 4 bases, with 14 bases left between them. The germline gives CDR1 MNHEY, CDR2 SMNVEV (reference sequence). CDR3 DNA sequence: TGTGCCAGCAGTACACTCAGGGGTAGCTATGGCTACACCTTC. It specifies CASSTLRGSYGYTF.

The J gene is TRBJ1-1, the V gene TRBV7-2; no definite D call. Germline V gene sequence: CDR1 SGHTA, CDR2 FQGNSA. Trimming took 7 bases from V and 0 from J, leaving 15 bases between them. This CDR3 has 15 residues. For the CDR3, the DNA is TGTGCCAGCAAAAAAGGAGAGACCATGAACACTGAAGCTTTCTTT. Its translation is CASKKGETMNTEAFF.

This clone was detected a few times. The chain carries TRBV2 and TRBJ2-7; 9 bases are shared with TRBD1. Unmatched junction bases numbered 4, after V lost 4 bases and J lost 6 bases. Germline CDR1 reads SNHLY; CDR2 reads FYNNEI. The CDR3 has 13 residues. The CDR3: CASSGGTGSEQYF. The CDR3 DNA reads as TGTGCCAGCAGTGGAGGGACAGGGTCCGAGCAGTACTTC.

This chain joins TRBV24-1 and TRBJ1-5; weak D call: TRBD1 (5 bases). The ends were cut back, 9 bases at V and 2 bases at J, with 7 bases in the middle. The CDR3 totals 12 residues. Germline CDR1 is KGHDR and CDR2 is SFDVKD. The CDR3 reads CATSRGNQPQHF. Written as DNA, the CDR3 is TGTGCCACCTCCAGGGGCAATCAGCCCCAGCATTTT.

Only a few counts were recorded for this clone. This chain uses TRBV6-5 with TRBJ1-1; TRBD1 is a possible D gene (5 bases). Germline V gene data show CDR1 as MNHEY and CDR2 as SVGAGI. With 6 bases removed from V and 1 base from J, the gap between germline ends came to 15 bases. The CDR3 has 15 residues. In DNA, the CDR3 is TGTGCCAGCAGCACACGGCAGGGTGCGAACACTGAAGCTTTCTTT. It is translated as CASSTRQGANTEAFF.

Only a few counts were recorded for this clone. The chain recombines TRBV28 with TRBJ2-1; the match to TRBD2 covers 8 bases. Looked up from germline, CDR1 is MDHEN and CDR2 is SYDVKM. With 5 bases clipped from V and 3 bases from J, the junction kept 3 bases outside the gene matches. The CDR3 is made up of 14 amino acids. CDR3 nucleotide sequence: TGTGCCAGCAGTCCAGGGACTAGCTACAATGAGCAGTTCTTC. Amino acid sequence: CASSPGTSYNEQFF.

The CDR3 DNA sequence: TGCGCCAGCAGCTTGGCCCGGGGCACAGATACGCAGTATTTT. Its translation: CASSLARGTDTQYF. The rearrangement links TRBV5-1 to TRBJ2-3; D is undetermined. V lost 0 bases to trimming and J lost 1 base, with 6 bases between them. This CDR3 has 14 residues. The germline CDR1 and CDR2 sequences are SGHRS and YFSETQ.

This clone was seen ten or more times. The chain carries TRBV12-3 or TRBV12-4 and TRBJ1-1; the D gene is possibly TRBD1 (6 bases). The CDR3 is 13 residues long. V was pared by 6 bases and J by 0 bases, with 8 bases between. CDR3: CASRTGLNTEAFF. Written as DNA, the CDR3 is TGTGCCAGCAGGACAGGCCTGAACACTGAAGCTTTCTTT.